Each of the 22 T cell receptor beta chains below was sequenced from the same sample in a study of blood T cells in healthy people across ages. The use of a sample-barcoded 5' primer and a J-beta primer mix characterized a second PCR of roughly 7 to 11 cycles. TCRdb re-analysed the 5' RACE reads in MiXCR, keeping a single row per CDR3 protein. This table has a few hundred thousand distinct CDR3 sequences, about 26% appearing once. In addition, the sample was reused for a study of T cells of mothers and their children.

The sample was blood. These receptors originate from a boy between 2 and 10 years old in good health.

The table lists this clonotype with a few counts. The chain links TRBV15 to TRBJ2-3; D gene unclear. V lost 7 bases to trimming and J lost 0 bases, with 17 bases between them. The CDR3 is made up of 16 amino acids. CDR1 LNHNV and CDR2 YYDKDF come from the germline V gene (reference sequence). CDR3 sequence: CATKVALESSTDTQYF. CDR3 in DNA: TGTGCCACCAAGGTGGCCCTCGAATCTAGCACAGATACGCAGTATTTT.

This sequence joins TRBV5-6 and TRBJ2-5, with 8 positions matching TRBD1. Trimming took 4 bases from V and 6 from J; bases not matched to a gene: 8. CDR3 size: 14 residues. CDR1 and CDR2 from the germline V gene are SGHDT and YYEEEE. CDR3 residues: CASSRRTGWQTQYF. CDR3 nucleotides: TGTGCCAGCAGCAGACGGACAGGGTGGCAGACCCAGTACTTC.

Here the CDR3 DNA reads TGTGCCAGCAGCTTAGATGGGTTTAGCGGGGGGCAATACAATGAGCAGTTCTTC. Protein sequence: CASSLDGFSGGQYNEQFF. The chain couples TRBV11-3 to TRBJ2-5, with 10 bases aligning to TRBD2. TRBJ2-1 explains the end of the DNA better; the J call may be wrong. CDR1 and CDR2 from the germline V gene are SGHNT and YENEEA. The CDR3 totals 18 residues.

The V call is TRBV6-5, the J call TRBJ2-4, with 8 bases that match TRBD1. The ends lost 0 bases at V and 0 bases at J; junction bases unmatched: 4. Germline lookup yields CDR1 MNHEY and CDR2 SVGAGI. This CDR3 spans 17 amino acids. For the CDR3, the DNA is TGTGCCAGCAGTTACTCGGGCAGGGGGCTAGCCAAAAACATTCAGTACTTC. Protein sequence: CASSYSGRGLAKNIQYF.

In this sample, this clonotype turned up a few times. The chain recombines TRBV5-5 with TRBJ1-2; D may be TRBD1 (5 bases). Trimming pared 3 bases from V and 6 bases from J, leaving 15 bases between. CDR1 and CDR2 from the germline V gene are SGHKS and YYEKEE (reference sequence). The CDR3 consists of 14 residues. The CDR3 DNA reads as TGTGCCAGCAGCTCGGGGTCGTCAGGGAATGGCTACACCTTC. Its protein product is CASSSGSSGNGYTF.

This clonotype was recorded a few times. The V and J genes are TRBV7-9 and TRBJ2-3; 11 bases line up with TRBD2. The CDR3 contains 19 residues. Germline values: CDR1 SEHNR, CDR2 FQNEAQ (reference sequence). V dropped 1 base and J dropped 3; count of bases not matched to a gene: 12. The CDR3 reads CASSLEGLAGGKGTDTQYF. Written as DNA, the CDR3 is TGTGCCAGCAGCTTAGAAGGCCTAGCGGGGGGAAAAGGAACAGATACGCAGTATTTT.

The chain carries TRBV7-2 and TRBJ2-3; 9 bases agree with TRBD2. The CDR3 length is 18 residues. V shed 1 base and J 6 bases; nucleotides not matched to a gene: 14. Germline V gene data show CDR1 as SGHTA and CDR2 as FQGNSA. Written as DNA, the CDR3 is TGTGCCAGCAGCTTAGACCCGTTTGGTAGCGGGAGTAGGGATACGCAGTATTTT. Its protein is CASSLDPFGSGSRDTQYF.

This clonotype was observed a handful of times. DNA for the CDR3: TGTGCCAGCCAAAACAGGGAGAACTATGGCTACACCTTC. It codes for CASQNRENYGYTF. This sequence joins TRBV6-5 and TRBJ1-2; D possibly corresponds to TRBD1 (6 bases). V dropped 8 bases and J dropped 2 bases, with 12 bases sitting between them. Germline V CDR1 and CDR2: MNHEY, SVGAGI. The CDR3 is 13 residues long.

This clonotype was recorded a few times. The chain joins TRBV5-1 to TRBJ1-5; 8 bases align to TRBD1. Germline CDR1 is SGHRS and CDR2 is YFSETQ. This CDR3 contains 14 residues. V lost 4 bases to trimming and J lost 5 bases; unmatched junction nucleotides: 5. The CDR3 bases are TGCGCCAGCAGCGTCTCGACAGGGGATCAGCCCCAGCATTTT. Protein: CASSVSTGDQPQHF.

This clonotype was observed a handful of times. This sequence joins TRBV10-3 and TRBJ2-5, with 13 bases aligning to TRBD2. Near its end, the DNA agrees better with TRBJ2-1, so the J call may be wrong. The CDR3 totals 15 residues. Germline lookup yields CDR1 ENHRY and CDR2 SYGVKD. The CDR3 loop reads CAISPLTSGRNEQFF. CDR3 coding DNA: TGTGCCATCAGTCCCTTGACTAGCGGGAGGAATGAGCAGTTCTTC.

This clonotype showed up just a few times. The chain combines TRBV2 with TRBJ2-5; D gene unclear. The J call may be wrong; the DNA end is better matched by TRBJ2-1. The CDR3 length is 10 residues. Germline loops: CDR1 SNHLY, CDR2 FYNNEI. The CDR3 DNA sequence: TGTGCCAGCAGTGAGGTTGAGCAGTTCTTC. Its translation: CASSEVEQFF.

The rearrangement uses TRBV2 and TRBJ2-3; perhaps TRBD2 as D (6 bases). Germline lookup yields CDR1 SNHLY and CDR2 FYNNEI. CDR3 size: 13 residues. V gave up 4 bases and J gave up 2 bases, with 7 bases separating them. DNA for the CDR3: TGTGCCAGCAGTGGACTAGACACAGATACGCAGTATTTT. Translating gives CASSGLDTDTQYF. Supplemented by reference TRBV2 and TRBJ2-3, the full variable domain reads EPEVTQTPSHQVTQMGQEVILRCVPISNHLYFYWYRQILGQKVEFLVSFYNNEISEKSEIFDDQFSVERPDGSNFTLKIRSTKLEDSAMYFCASSGLDTDTQYFGPGTRLTVL.

This clonotype was seen a handful of times. V usage is TRBV29-1 and J usage is TRBJ2-1, with D possibly TRBD1 on 7 matching bases. The CDR3 has 13 amino acids. Trimming took 4 bases from V and 3 from J, leaving 10 bases between them. CDR1 and CDR2 from the germline V gene are SQVTM and ANQGSEA. The CDR3 spells CSVGRDSYNEQFF. In nucleotides, the CDR3 is TGCAGCGTTGGGCGGGACAGCTACAATGAGCAGTTCTTC.

This clonotype was recorded only once. This sequence joins TRBV6-6 and TRBJ2-4; D gene ambiguous. The V gene's germline CDR1 is MNHNY and CDR2 SVGAGI (reference sequence). CDR3 length equals 14 residues. V was clipped by 5 bases and J by 8 bases, with 16 bases between them. The CDR3 spells CASSPRSKGDIQYF. CDR3 DNA sequence: TGTGCCAGCAGTCCCCGCAGCAAAGGAGACATTCAGTACTTC.

The chain is built from TRBV12-3 or TRBV12-4 and TRBJ1-5; the D gene is possibly TRBD1 (6 bases). V lost 4 bases, J lost 2 bases, and 12 bases lay in between. The CDR3 is made up of 15 amino acids. The CDR3 DNA sequence: TGTGCCAGCAGTTCCTACGCAGGGGGCAATCAGCCCCAGCATTTT. Translated: CASSSYAGGNQPQHF.

A few counts support this clonotype. CDR3 sequence: CASSTTTSGGPHEQYF. The CDR3 region has the DNA TGTGCCAGCAGCACCACAACTAGCGGGGGGCCTCACGAGCAGTACTTC. V usage is TRBV3-1 and J usage is TRBJ2-7, with 12 bases that match TRBD2. Germline values: CDR1 LGHDT, CDR2 YNNKEL (reference sequence). This CDR3 comprises 16 residues. Trimming cost V 5 bases and J 5 bases; bases outside gene matches: 10.

The chain combines TRBV20-1 with TRBJ2-1; TRBD2 aligns across 12 bases. The germline gives CDR1 DFQATT, CDR2 SNEGSKA (reference sequence). This CDR3 region has 18 residues. Trimming at V came to 3 bases and at J to 8 bases, leaving 17 bases not matched to a gene. CDR3 nucleotides: TGCAGTGCTAGCCCTAGCGGGAGGGCCCGTGTGGTGGACGATGAGCAGTTCTTC. Residues: CSASPSGRARVVDDEQFF.

This clonotype has just a few counts. The chain joins TRBV10-3 to TRBJ1-5; TRBD1 matches 7 bases. This CDR3 is 13 amino acids long. Looked up from germline, CDR1 is ENHRY and CDR2 is SYGVKD. J gave up 5 bases and V 8 bases, and 6 bases lay outside the gene matches. The CDR3 reads CAIGGTGDQPQHF. In DNA form, the CDR3 reads TGTGCCATCGGGGGAACAGGGGATCAGCCCCAGCATTTT.

Only a few counts were recorded for this clonotype. This chain links TRBV10-3 with TRBJ2-1; TRBD1 aligns across 10 bases. The DNA matches TRBJ2-5 better at its end, which makes the J call doubtful. CDR1 and CDR2 (germline): ENHRY, SYGVKD. The CDR3 has 14 amino acids. CDR3 protein: CAIRGTGEGETQYF. CDR3 DNA sequence: TGTGCCATCAGGGGGACAGGGGAAGGAGAGACCCAGTACTTC.

This clonotype turned up a few times. This chain uses TRBV9 with TRBJ2-4; perhaps D is TRBD1 or TRBD2 (5 bases each). Trimming shortened V by 3 bases and J by 5 bases, and 18 bases separated the two germline ends. Germline CDR1 and CDR2: SGDLS and YYNGEE. The CDR3 consists of 16 residues. CDR3 coding DNA: TGTGCCAGCAGCGCAACTCCGACAGCGGTCGAAAACATTCAGTACTTC. This encodes CASSATPTAVENIQYF.

This chain joins TRBV29-1 and TRBJ1-4; 12 bases line up with TRBD1. CDR3 size: 12 residues. Trimming removed 5 bases from V and 15 bases from J; junction bases left unmatched: 7. Germline V CDR1 and CDR2: SQVTM, ANQGSEA. The CDR3 sequence: CSVLGQGAELFF. CDR3 DNA sequence: TGCAGCGTTTTGGGACAGGGGGCCGAGTTGTTTTTT. Together with reference TRBV29-1 and TRBJ1-4, the CDR3 gives the full variable domain: SAVISQKPSRDICQRGTSLTIQCQVDSQVTMMFWYRQQPGQSLTLIATANQGSEATYESGFVIDKFPISRPNLTFSTLTVSNMSPEDSSIYLCSVLGQGAELFFGSGTQLSVL.

This clonotype has more than one count but fewer than ten. The genes are TRBV14 and TRBJ2-7, with D perhaps matching TRBD2 (5 bases). The CDR3 loop spans 16 amino acids. Between the trimmed V and J ends, which lost 4 bases and 1 base, there was a span of 17 bases. CDR1 SGHDN and CDR2 FVKESK come from the germline V gene. DNA of the CDR3: TGTGCCAGCAGCCGATCAATAACCTTAGCGTCCTACGAGCAGTACTTC. Translating gives CASSRSITLASYEQYF.